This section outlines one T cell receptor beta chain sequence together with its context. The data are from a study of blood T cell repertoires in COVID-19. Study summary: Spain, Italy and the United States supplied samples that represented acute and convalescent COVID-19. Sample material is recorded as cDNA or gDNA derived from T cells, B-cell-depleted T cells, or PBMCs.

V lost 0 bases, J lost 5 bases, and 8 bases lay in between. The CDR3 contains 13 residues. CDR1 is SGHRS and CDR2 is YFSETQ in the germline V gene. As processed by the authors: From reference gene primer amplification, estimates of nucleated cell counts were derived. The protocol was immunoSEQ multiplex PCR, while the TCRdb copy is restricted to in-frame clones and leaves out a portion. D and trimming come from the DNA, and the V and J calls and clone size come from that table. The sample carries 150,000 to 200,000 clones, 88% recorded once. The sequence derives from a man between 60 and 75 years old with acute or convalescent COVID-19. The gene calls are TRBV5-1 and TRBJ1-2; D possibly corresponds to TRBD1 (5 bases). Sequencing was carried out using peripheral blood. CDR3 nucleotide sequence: TGCGCCAGCAGCTTGGACGGGGGGTATGGCTACACCTTC. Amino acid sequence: CASSLDGGYGYTF.